There are a few counts of the clone carrying this T cell receptor (beta chain). The antigen is undetermined. 5'RACE primed at constant segments yielded TCR alpha and TCR beta cDNA libraries bearing sample barcodes and UMIs. TCRdb reanalysed the 5' RACE reads using MiXCR and keeps one entry per CDR3 protein. Of 120,000 or so distinct CDR3 sequences listed, approximately 6.3% were seen once; the top ten hold about 2.2%. This sample is drawn from a study of T-cell memory formation after mild COVID-19. Study background: Largely donor-specific TCR clusters were found.

Overall study findings and caveats: Later expanders leaned CD4+, whereas clones that contracted between day 15 and 85 were balanced CD4/CD8. Still unconfirmed is whether the second-wave clones peaking on day 37 recognized SARS-CoV-2.

The clonotype comes from an adult woman who had mild COVID-19 (a few samples of this study predate the infection). Cell type and time point are not known. Sequenced sample: PBMCs or a T cell subset sorted from them (not recorded which).

This CDR3 reads CASSRAGGEKLFF. The CDR3 DNA is TGTGCCAGCAGTCGGGCCGGGGGTGAAAAACTGTTTTTT. The chain employs TRBV12-3 or TRBV12-4 and TRBJ1-4; D perhaps matches TRBD1 (5 bases). The V gene lost 5 bases and the J gene lost 7 bases, with 11 bases spanning the gap. This CDR3 is built from 13 residues.